These 32 T cell receptor beta chains came from one sample sequenced in a study of blood T cell repertoires in COVID-19. The method was immunoSEQ multiplex PCR; TCRdb's version includes in-frame clones alone and lacks a portion of them. The sample lists 350,000 or so clones, about 91% seen once, with 1.6% in the top ten. Source material: peripheral blood. The receptors were sampled from a woman aged 30 to 39 with COVID-19, enrolled during active disease.

The chain recombines TRBV7-2 with TRBJ1-1; D is unclear. V lost 1 base and J 5 bases, leaving 8 bases between the germline ends. The CDR3 is 13 amino acids. CDR1 is SGHTA and CDR2 is FQGNSA in the germline V gene. CDR3 nucleotides: TGTGCCAGCAGCTTAGATGGAGGGACTGAAGCTTTCTTT. It yields the protein CASSLDGGTEAFF. The complete variable domain, with remaining parts taken from reference TRBV7-2 and TRBJ1-1, reads GAGVSQSPSNKVTEKGKDVELRCDPISGHTALYWYRQSLGQGLEFLIYFQGNSAPDKSGLPSDRFSAERTGGSVSTLTIQRTQQEDSAVYLCASSLDGGTEAFFGQGTRLTVV.

V and J are TRBV5-6 and TRBJ1-4; 7 bases are shared with TRBD1. CDR3 length: 15 amino acids. Germline lookup yields CDR1 SGHDT and CDR2 YYEEEE. J lost 6 bases, V lost 1 base, and 6 bases had no gene match. CDR3 sequence: CASSLYAGGYEKLFF. Written as DNA, the CDR3 is TGTGCCAGCAGCTTGTATGCAGGGGGGTATGAAAAACTGTTTTTT.

This clone was counted a few times. J is TRBJ2-2 and V is TRBV6-5; 10 nucleotides align to TRBD2. The V and J ends lost 2 bases and 5 bases, in that order; junction bases with no gene match: 2. Germline loops: CDR1 MNHEY, CDR2 SVGAGI. There are 15 residues in the CDR3. The DNA for the CDR3 is TGTGCCAGCAGTTACGAGACTAGCGGGACCGGGGAGCTGTTTTTT. Amino acids: CASSYETSGTGELFF.

The rearrangement links TRBV7-9 to TRBJ2-3; TRBD1 agrees at 7 bases. The CDR3 extends over 17 amino acids. J gave up 4 bases and V 2 bases, and 12 bases lay outside the gene matches. In germline, CDR1 is SEHNR, CDR2 FQNEAQ (reference sequence). The CDR3: CASSLIPDRDGADTQYF. The CDR3 coding sequence is TGTGCCAGCAGCTTAATCCCCGACAGGGACGGGGCAGATACGCAGTATTTT.

The rearrangement uses TRBV28 and TRBJ2-7, with TRBD1 matching over 8 bases. Trimming removed 6 bases from V and 1 base from J; junction bases left unmatched: 8. This CDR3 is 15 amino acids long. Germline-derived CDR1 and CDR2 are MDHEN and SYDVKM. This CDR3 reads CASSIQGQVSYEQYV. CDR3 nucleotides: TGTGCCAGCAGCATCCAGGGACAGGTGTCCTACGAGCAGTACGTC.

V is TRBV5-1 and J is TRBJ1-1; TRBD1 matches 10 bases. V gave up 1 base and J gave up 4 bases; unmatched junction bases: 22. Germline lookup yields CDR1 SGHRS and CDR2 YFSETQ. There are 21 residues in the CDR3. The CDR3 loop reads CASSLIYRRQGASKLGTEAFF. CDR3 coding DNA: TGCGCCAGCAGCTTGATATATAGGCGACAGGGGGCGTCCAAACTGGGCACTGAAGCTTTCTTT.

V and J are TRBV6-5 and TRBJ2-7, with 7 bases lining up with TRBD1. The CDR3 totals 12 residues. The V segment lost 6 bases and the J segment 4 bases; nucleotides outside the gene matches: 3. The V gene's germline CDR1 is MNHEY and CDR2 SVGAGI. The chain's CDR3 is CASSKGQYEQYF. The CDR3 DNA reads TGTGCCAGCAGCAAGGGACAGTACGAGCAGTACTTC.

The chain is built from TRBV3-1 (or the pseudogene TRBV3-2) and TRBJ2-3; tentatively, D is TRBD2 (6 bases). The germline gives CDR1 LGHDT, CDR2 YNNKEL (reference sequence). The CDR3 spans 18 residues. Trimming took off 4 bases at V and 5 bases at J, with 25 bases between the two ends. The CDR3 loop reads CASSRAHRSAGKEDTQYF. The CDR3 nucleotides read TGTGCCAGCAGCCGAGCCCACCGGTCGGCGGGGAAGGAAGATACGCAGTATTTT.

To note about this clone: The same CDR3 can be traced to other DNA sequences in this sample. The chain links TRBV7-9 to TRBJ2-3, with D possibly matching TRBD2 (5 bases). With 2 bases removed from V and 4 bases from J, the gap between germline ends came to 10 bases. Per germline, CDR1 SEHNR and CDR2 FQNEAQ (reference sequence). The CDR3 has 14 residues. The CDR3 DNA follows: TGTGCCAGCAGCTTAACGGGGAGAGCAGATACGCAGTATTTT. Residues: CASSLTGRADTQYF.

The chain has TRBV6-5 and TRBJ1-2, with 10 bases fitting TRBD1. V lost 4 bases, J lost 8 bases, and 10 bases stayed unmatched. Germline CDR1 MNHEY, CDR2 SVGAGI. The CDR3 loop spans 15 amino acids. The CDR3 is CASSLKGQGRRGYTF. CDR3 sequence (DNA): TGTGCCAGCAGTTTGAAGGGACAGGGGCGACGGGGCTACACCTTC.

The V gene is TRBV11-3, the J gene TRBJ2-7; 7 nucleotides align to TRBD1. Trimming took 8 bases from V and 0 from J; bases not matched to a gene: 7. The CDR3 is made up of 14 amino acids. CDR1 is SGHNT, CDR2 YENEEA, per germline. The CDR3 sequence is CASGEQGSSYEQYF. The CDR3 DNA sequence: TGTGCCAGCGGGGAACAGGGGAGCTCCTACGAGCAGTACTTC. Variable domain in full (rest from reference TRBV11-3 and TRBJ2-7): EAGVVQSPRYKIIEKKQPVAFWCNPISGHNTLYWYLQNLGQGPELLIRYENEEAVDDSQLPKDRFSAERLKGVDSTLKIQPAELGDSAVYLCASGEQGSSYEQYFGPGTRLTVT.

The gene calls are TRBV11-3 and TRBJ2-5; 12 bases map to TRBD2. Germline V gives CDR1 SGHNT, CDR2 YENEEA. The CDR3 is 16 residues long. V was clipped by 5 bases and J by 4 bases; unmatched bases: 8. Here the CDR3 DNA reads TGTGCCAGCAGCGCCTCGACTAGCGGGGGCAGAGAGACCCAGTACTTC. Translating it yields CASSASTSGGRETQYF.

The chain couples TRBV3-1 (or the pseudogene TRBV3-2) to TRBJ2-3; 11 nucleotides align to TRBD2. Looked up from germline, CDR1 is LGHDT and CDR2 is YNNKEL (reference sequence). V gave up 4 bases and J gave up 3 bases; unmatched junction bases: 6. The CDR3 covers 16 residues. The CDR3 DNA is TGTGCCAGCAGCCCGTCACTAGCGGGGGTTACAGATACGCAGTATTTT. Amino acid sequence: CASSPSLAGVTDTQYF.

V usage is TRBV24-1 and J usage is TRBJ2-1, with 7 bases lining up with TRBD1. The CDR3 spans 16 residues. The germline V gene encodes CDR1 KGHDR and CDR2 SFDVKD. The V and J ends lost 0 bases and 7 bases, in that order; junction bases with no gene match: 8. The CDR3 DNA is TGTGCCACCAGTGATTTGCCGGCTAGGGGGCAGAATGAGCAGTTCTTC. This sequence encodes CATSDLPARGQNEQFF.

The chain has TRBV7-8 and TRBJ2-3; 7 positions match TRBD2. The CDR3 is made up of 15 amino acids. V dropped 2 bases and J dropped 7; count of bases not matched to a gene: 9. Looked up from germline, CDR1 is SGHVS and CDR2 is FQNEAQ. The CDR3 is CASSLNRRGSYTQYF. In nucleotides, the CDR3 is TGTGCCAGCAGCTTAAATCGGCGGGGGTCGTATACGCAGTATTTT.

The chain links TRBV11-2 to TRBJ2-2, with a possible D match to TRBD2 (6 bases). The ends were cut back, 8 bases at V and 3 bases at J, with 19 bases in the middle. This CDR3 is 16 amino acids long. CDR1 is SGHAT, CDR2 FQNNGV, per germline. As DNA, the CDR3 is TGTGCCAGCCCGTCGGCTCTGTCGGGGGACACCGGGGAGCTGTTTTTT. The encoded protein is CASPSALSGDTGELFF. The full variable domain, completed using reference TRBV11-2 and TRBJ2-2, is EAGVAQSPRYKIIEKRQSVAFWCNPISGHATLYWYQQILGQGPKLLIQFQNNGVVDDSQLPKDRFSAERLKGVDSTLKIQPAKLEDSAVYLCASPSALSGDTGELFFGEGSRLTVL.

The chain has TRBV7-9 and TRBJ1-1, with 9 bases that match TRBD1. Looked up from germline, CDR1 is SEHNR and CDR2 is FQNEAQ (reference sequence). V trimming: 6 bases; J trimming: 3 bases; junction bases outside the gene matches: 8. This CDR3 region has 15 residues. The DNA for the CDR3 is TGTGCCAGCAGACAACTCCGGGACAGGGACACTGAAGCTTTCTTT. Translation: CASRQLRDRDTEAFF.

The chain has TRBV15 and TRBJ2-1; D is uncertain. V was shortened by 4 bases and J by 8 bases, with 6 bases between the two germline ends. Germline V CDR1 and CDR2: LNHNV, YYDKDF (reference sequence). The CDR3 extends over 11 amino acids. The CDR3 sequence: CATSILDEQFF. Written as DNA, the CDR3 is TGTGCCACCAGCATTTTAGATGAGCAGTTCTTC. The full variable domain, its missing parts supplied by reference TRBV15 and TRBJ2-1, is DAMVIQNPRYQVTQFGKPVTLSCSQTLNHNVMYWYQQKSSQAPKLLFHYYDKDFNNEADTPDNFQSRRPNTSFCFLDIRSPGLGDTAMYLCATSILDEQFFGPGTRLTVL.

This clone appeared once. This chain connects TRBV3-1 (or the pseudogene TRBV3-2) to TRBJ1-1; D gene uncertain. Between the trimmed V and J ends, which lost 6 bases and 3 bases, there was a span of 11 bases. The CDR3 is made up of 13 amino acids. Germline V gives CDR1 LGHDT, CDR2 YNNKEL (reference sequence). The CDR3 sequence is CASRAMEDTEAFF. The DNA of the CDR3 is TGTGCCAGCAGAGCCATGGAGGACACTGAAGCTTTCTTT.

The chain links TRBV6-5 to TRBJ1-3, with D possibly matching TRBD1 (5 bases). Germline V lookup: CDR1 MNHEY, CDR2 SVGAGI. Trimming removed 6 bases at V and 9 bases at J, with 9 bases between. The CDR3 contains 11 residues. The CDR3 DNA is TGTGCCAGCAGCCCGGGGGTCACCATATATTTT. It yields the protein CASSPGVTIYF.

This chain joins TRBV19 and TRBJ2-2, with 11 bases that match TRBD2. After removal of 3 bases from V and 3 bases from J, the junction contained 9 bases not matched to a gene. Germline V gives CDR1 LNHDA, CDR2 SQIVND (reference sequence). The CDR3 has 18 residues. CDR3 region: CASSMQASGGPYTGELFF. In DNA form, the CDR3 reads TGTGCCAGTAGTATGCAGGCTAGCGGGGGGCCGTACACCGGGGAGCTGTTTTTT.

This clone was counted once. J is TRBJ1-6 and V is TRBV18; the match to TRBD1 covers 8 bases. Germline CDR1 reads KGHSH; CDR2 reads LQKENI. V trimming: 2 bases; J trimming: 10 bases; junction bases outside the gene matches: 4. The CDR3 sequence is 14 residues long. The CDR3 is CASSPNGQGSPLHF. CDR3 DNA: TGTGCCAGCTCACCAAACGGACAGGGCTCACCCCTCCACTTT.

V usage is TRBV5-8 and J usage is TRBJ2-5; 9 bases are a match to TRBD1. Trimming took 1 base from V and 4 from J; bases not matched to a gene: 8. The CDR3 is 16 amino acids. Per the germline V gene, CDR1 is SGHTS and CDR2 is YDEGEE. CDR3 sequence: CASSLSPGTGLETQYF. CDR3 nucleotide sequence: TGTGCCAGCAGCTTGTCACCCGGGACAGGGTTAGAGACCCAGTACTTC.

This sequence joins TRBV19 and TRBJ1-3, with D unresolved. Germline lookup yields CDR1 LNHDA and CDR2 SQIVND (reference sequence). This CDR3 has 15 residues. V shed 7 bases and J shed 2 bases, with 15 bases lying between them. DNA for the CDR3: TGTGCCAGTAAGCCCCCGGGAGCCGCTGGAAACACCATATATTTT. The encoded protein is CASKPPGAAGNTIYF.

This chain links TRBV19 with TRBJ2-3; 7 nucleotides match TRBD1. V shed 2 bases, J shed 4 bases, and the junction held 6 bases outside the gene matches. Germline CDR1 reads LNHDA; CDR2 reads SQIVND (reference sequence). The CDR3 runs to 15 residues. This chain's CDR3 is CASSIRQGDADTQYF. The CDR3 region has the DNA TGTGCCAGTAGTATAAGGCAGGGGGACGCAGATACGCAGTATTTT.

This clone has only a few counts. The V and J genes are TRBV12-3 or TRBV12-4 and TRBJ1-2, with D possibly being TRBD1 (6 bases). The CDR3 runs to 13 residues. Trimming took 4 bases from V and 6 from J, leaving 12 bases between them. CDR3 sequence reads: CASSSGQLNGYTF. The CDR3 region has the DNA TGTGCCAGCAGTTCTGGACAGTTGAATGGCTACACCTTC.

The rearrangement uses TRBV19 and TRBJ2-3; 11 positions agree with TRBD2. Looked up from germline, CDR1 is LNHDA and CDR2 is SQIVND (reference sequence). This CDR3 comprises 14 residues. V trimming: 3 bases; J trimming: 6 bases; junction bases outside the gene matches: 2. In nucleotides, the CDR3 is TGTGCCAGTAGTATGAGGACTAGCGGGGATACGCAGTATTTT. Translating gives CASSMRTSGDTQYF.

This clone was seen a single time. The chain uses TRBV25-1 and TRBJ1-4, with TRBD1 as a possible D gene (5 bases). CDR1 is MGHDK and CDR2 is SYGVNS in the germline V gene. This CDR3 spans 11 amino acids. In DNA form, the CDR3 reads TGTGCAGACCCAGGGTATGAAAAACTGTTTTTT. It codes for CADPGYEKLFF.

The V and J genes are TRBV24-1 and TRBJ1-5; the D is unclear. V lost 5 bases and J lost 12, with 13 bases in between. The CDR3 contains 12 residues. Germline V gene lookup returns CDR1 KGHDR and CDR2 SFDVKD. In nucleotides, the CDR3 is TGTGCCACCAGTGCAGGTAGGAATCTCCAGCATTTT. Residues: CATSAGRNLQHF.

This clone was seen a single time. This chain links TRBV4-1 with TRBJ1-1; possibly TRBD1 for D (5 bases). Per the germline V gene, CDR1 is MGHRA and CDR2 is YSYEKL. The CDR3 length is 14 residues. Trimming pared 4 bases from V and 4 bases from J, leaving 13 bases between. This CDR3 reads CASSRPGLSTEAFF. The CDR3 DNA sequence: TGCGCCAGCAGCCGCCCAGGGCTCAGCACTGAAGCTTTCTTT.

CDR3 in amino acids: CASSPLTGDLGEAFF. The CDR3 DNA is TGTGCCAGCTCACCACTTACGGGGGACTTGGGTGAAGCTTTCTTT. This chain connects TRBV18 to TRBJ1-1; tentative D call: TRBD1 (5 bases). The germline V and J ends were trimmed by 1 base and 7 bases, with 16 bases remaining between them. The length of the CDR3 is 15 residues. The germline CDR1 and CDR2 sequences are KGHSH and LQKENI.

Turning to this clone: At one end the junction does not follow the germline gene, possibly because of a read error. CDR3 residues: CASSPGTGRVAQNF. The CDR3 DNA follows: TGTGCCAGCAGCCCCGGGACAGGGAGAGTAGCCCAAAACTTC. V usage is TRBV11-2 and J usage is TRBJ2-7, with TRBD1 matching over 9 bases. Germline lookup yields CDR1 SGHAT and CDR2 FQNNGV. CDR3 size: 14 residues.